The sequence of this T cell receptor (beta chain) was determined in a study of early T cells in non-severe SARS-CoV-2 infection. The overall study: Sequencing was performed on bulk RNA from unsorted whole blood, leaving chains unpaired. Study observations and caveats: Matching results from VDJdb favored anti-spike CD8 responses, leaving private and CD4 specificities undetected.

Tagging with unique molecular identifiers was applied to individual cDNA molecules. Via MiXCR, TCRdb re-called the 5' RACE reads, giving one row per CDR3 protein. This table holds almost 85,000 distinct CDR3 sequences, about an eighth found once. This clonotype was detected only a few times. The target antigen is unknown. Germline CDR1 SQVTM, CDR2 ANQGSEA. V was cut by 3 bases and J by 3 bases, with 9 bases left in between. This CDR3 contains 13 residues. This receptor was identified in an adult who was a healthcare worker with PCR-confirmed SARS-CoV-2 infection or an uninfected control (not recorded which). This chain joins TRBV29-1 and TRBJ1-3; D not resolved. Input material: whole blood. CDR3 amino acids: CSVDDGRGNTIYF. The CDR3 region has the DNA TGCAGCGTTGATGACGGACGTGGAAACACCATATATTTT.